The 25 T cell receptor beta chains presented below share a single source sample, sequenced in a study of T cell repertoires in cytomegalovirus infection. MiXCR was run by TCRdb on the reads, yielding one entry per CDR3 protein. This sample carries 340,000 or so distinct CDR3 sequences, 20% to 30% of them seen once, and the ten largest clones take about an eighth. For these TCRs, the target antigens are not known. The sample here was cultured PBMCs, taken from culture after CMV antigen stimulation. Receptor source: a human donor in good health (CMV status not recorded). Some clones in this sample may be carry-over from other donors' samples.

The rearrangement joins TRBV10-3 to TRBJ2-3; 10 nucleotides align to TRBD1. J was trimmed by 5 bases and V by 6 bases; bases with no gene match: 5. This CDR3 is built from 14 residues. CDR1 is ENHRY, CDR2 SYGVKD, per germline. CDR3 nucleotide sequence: TGTGCCATCAGCTCCGGGACAGGGGAAGATACGCAGTATTTT. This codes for CAISSGTGEDTQYF.

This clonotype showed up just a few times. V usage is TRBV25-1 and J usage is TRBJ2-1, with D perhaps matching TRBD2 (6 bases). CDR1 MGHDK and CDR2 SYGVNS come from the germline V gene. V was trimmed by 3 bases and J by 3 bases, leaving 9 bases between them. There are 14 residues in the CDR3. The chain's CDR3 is CASSETGLYNEQFF. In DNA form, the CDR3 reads TGTGCCAGCAGTGAGACGGGACTCTACAATGAGCAGTTCTTC.

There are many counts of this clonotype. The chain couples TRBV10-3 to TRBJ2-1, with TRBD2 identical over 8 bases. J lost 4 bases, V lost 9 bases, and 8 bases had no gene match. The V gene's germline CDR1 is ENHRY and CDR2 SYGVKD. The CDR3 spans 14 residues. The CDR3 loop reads CAMTSGRDYNEQFF. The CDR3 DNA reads TGTGCCATGACCAGCGGGAGAGATTACAATGAGCAGTTCTTC.

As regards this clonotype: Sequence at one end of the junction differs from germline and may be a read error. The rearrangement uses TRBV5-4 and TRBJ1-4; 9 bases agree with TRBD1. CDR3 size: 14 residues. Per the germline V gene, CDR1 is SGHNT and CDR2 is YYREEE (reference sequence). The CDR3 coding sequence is TGTGCCAGCAGCGCACAGGGGGCGGTTGAAAAACTGTTCTTT. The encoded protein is CASSAQGAVEKLFF. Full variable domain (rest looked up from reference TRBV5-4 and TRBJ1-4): ETGVTQSPTHLIKTRGQQVTLRCSSQSGHNTVSWYQQALGQGPQFIFQYYREEENGRGNFPPRFSGLQFPNYSSELNVNALELDDSALYLCASSAQGAVEKLFFGSGTQLSVL.

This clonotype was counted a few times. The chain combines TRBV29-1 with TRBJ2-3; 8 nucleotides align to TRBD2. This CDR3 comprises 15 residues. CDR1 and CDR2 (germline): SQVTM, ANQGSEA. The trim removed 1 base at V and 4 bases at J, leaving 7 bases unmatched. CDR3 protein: CSVEGPSGSPDTQYF. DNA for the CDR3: TGCAGCGTTGAAGGACCGAGCGGGAGCCCAGATACGCAGTATTTT.

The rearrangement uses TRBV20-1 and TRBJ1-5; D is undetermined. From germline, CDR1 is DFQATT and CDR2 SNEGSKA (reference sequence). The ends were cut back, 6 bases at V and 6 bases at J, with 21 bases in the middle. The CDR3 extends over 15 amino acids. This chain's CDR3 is CSALILGVRGQPQHF. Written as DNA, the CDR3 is TGCAGTGCCCTAATCCTCGGGGTGCGAGGTCAGCCCCAGCATTTT.

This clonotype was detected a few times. The CDR3 DNA is TGCAGTGCTAGACCTAGCGGTCTCTCCTACGAGCAGTACTTC. It codes for CSARPSGLSYEQYF. The rearrangement links TRBV20-1 to TRBJ2-7; 7 nucleotides match TRBD2. The CDR3 has 14 residues. Germline V gene sequence: CDR1 DFQATT, CDR2 SNEGSKA (reference sequence). V trimming: 2 bases; J trimming: 0 bases; junction bases outside the gene matches: 4.

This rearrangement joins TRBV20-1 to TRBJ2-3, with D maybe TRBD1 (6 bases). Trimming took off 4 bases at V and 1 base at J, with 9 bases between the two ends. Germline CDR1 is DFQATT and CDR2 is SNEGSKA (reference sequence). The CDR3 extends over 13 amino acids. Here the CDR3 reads CSAKRQGTDTQYF. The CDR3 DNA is TGCAGTGCTAAACGACAGGGCACAGATACGCAGTATTTT.

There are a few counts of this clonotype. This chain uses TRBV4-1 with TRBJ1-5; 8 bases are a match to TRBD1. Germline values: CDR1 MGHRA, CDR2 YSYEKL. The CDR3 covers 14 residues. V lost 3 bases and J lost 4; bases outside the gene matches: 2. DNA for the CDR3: TGCGCCAGCAGCCAGGGGACAGGAAATCAGCCCCAGCATTTT. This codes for CASSQGTGNQPQHF.

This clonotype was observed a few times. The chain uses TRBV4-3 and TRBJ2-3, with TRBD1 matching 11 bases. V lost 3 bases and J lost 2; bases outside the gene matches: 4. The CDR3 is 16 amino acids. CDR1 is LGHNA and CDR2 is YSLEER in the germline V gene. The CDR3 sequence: CASSQGDRGFTDTQYF. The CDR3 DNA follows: TGCGCCAGCAGCCAGGGGGACAGGGGGTTCACAGATACGCAGTATTTT.

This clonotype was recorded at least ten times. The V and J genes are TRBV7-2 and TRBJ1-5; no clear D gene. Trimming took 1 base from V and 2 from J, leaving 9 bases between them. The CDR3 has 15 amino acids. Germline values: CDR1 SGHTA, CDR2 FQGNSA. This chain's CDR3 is CASSLVVGGNQPQHF. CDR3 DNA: TGTGCCAGCAGCTTAGTGGTGGGTGGCAATCAGCCCCAGCATTTT.

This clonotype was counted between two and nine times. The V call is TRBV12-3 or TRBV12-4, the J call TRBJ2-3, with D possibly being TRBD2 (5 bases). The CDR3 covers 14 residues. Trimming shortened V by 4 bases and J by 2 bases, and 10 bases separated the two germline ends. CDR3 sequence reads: CASSWLADTDTQYF. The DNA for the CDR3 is TGTGCCAGCAGTTGGCTAGCCGACACAGATACGCAGTATTTT.

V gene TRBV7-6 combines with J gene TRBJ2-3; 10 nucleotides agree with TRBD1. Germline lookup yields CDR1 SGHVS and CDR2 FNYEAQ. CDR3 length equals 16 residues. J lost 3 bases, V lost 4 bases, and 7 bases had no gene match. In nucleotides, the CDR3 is TGTGCCAGCAGCTCGCGACAGGGGGCGCGTACAGATACGCAGTATTTT. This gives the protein CASSSRQGARTDTQYF.

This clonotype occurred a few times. CDR3 protein: CASSPTGVKSSTGYTF. The DNA of the CDR3 is TGTGCCAGCAGCCCGACAGGGGTAAAATCCTCAACAGGCTACACCTTC. The chain is built from TRBV7-9 and TRBJ1-2; TRBD1 aligns across 8 bases. The CDR3 sequence is 16 residues long. Trimming at V came to 5 bases and at J to 8 bases, leaving 16 bases not matched to a gene. CDR1 is SEHNR and CDR2 is FQNEAQ in the germline V gene (reference sequence).

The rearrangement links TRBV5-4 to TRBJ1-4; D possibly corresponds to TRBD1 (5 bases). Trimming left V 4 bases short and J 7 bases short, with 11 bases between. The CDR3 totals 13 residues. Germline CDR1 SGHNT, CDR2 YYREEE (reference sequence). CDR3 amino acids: CASSGGQAEKLFF. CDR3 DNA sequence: TGTGCCAGCAGCGGAGGACAAGCTGAAAAACTGTTTTTT.

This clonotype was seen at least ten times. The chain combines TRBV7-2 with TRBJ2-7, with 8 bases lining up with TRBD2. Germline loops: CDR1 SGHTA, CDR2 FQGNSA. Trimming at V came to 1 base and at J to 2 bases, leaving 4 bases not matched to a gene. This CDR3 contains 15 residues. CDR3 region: CASSLEVSGTYEQYF. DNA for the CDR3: TGTGCCAGCAGCTTAGAGGTTAGCGGGACCTACGAGCAGTACTTC.

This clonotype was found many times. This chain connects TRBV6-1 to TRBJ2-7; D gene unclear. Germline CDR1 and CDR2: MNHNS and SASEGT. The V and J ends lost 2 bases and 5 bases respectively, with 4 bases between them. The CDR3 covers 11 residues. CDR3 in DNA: TGTGCCAGCAGTGAACGAAACGAGCAGTACGTC. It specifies CASSERNEQYV.

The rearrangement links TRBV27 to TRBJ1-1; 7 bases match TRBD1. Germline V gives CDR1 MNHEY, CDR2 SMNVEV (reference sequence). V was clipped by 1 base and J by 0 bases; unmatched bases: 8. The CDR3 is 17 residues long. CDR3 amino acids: CASSLFPPTGVNTEAFF. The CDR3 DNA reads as TGTGCCAGCAGTTTATTCCCCCCTACAGGGGTGAACACTGAAGCTTTCTTT.

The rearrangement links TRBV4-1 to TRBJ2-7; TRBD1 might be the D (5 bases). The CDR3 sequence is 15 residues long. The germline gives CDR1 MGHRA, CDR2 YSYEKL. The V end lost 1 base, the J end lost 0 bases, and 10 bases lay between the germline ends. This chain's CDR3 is CASSQVTAPSYEQYF. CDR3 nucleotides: TGCGCCAGCAGCCAAGTGACAGCCCCCTCCTACGAGCAGTACTTC.

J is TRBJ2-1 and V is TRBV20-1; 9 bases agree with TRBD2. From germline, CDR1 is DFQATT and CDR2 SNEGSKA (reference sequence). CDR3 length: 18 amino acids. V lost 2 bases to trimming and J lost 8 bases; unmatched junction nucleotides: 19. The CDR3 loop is CSARKPTSGTSRYDEQFF. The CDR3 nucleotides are TGCAGTGCTAGAAAGCCTACCTCCGGGACTAGCCGTTACGATGAGCAGTTCTTC.

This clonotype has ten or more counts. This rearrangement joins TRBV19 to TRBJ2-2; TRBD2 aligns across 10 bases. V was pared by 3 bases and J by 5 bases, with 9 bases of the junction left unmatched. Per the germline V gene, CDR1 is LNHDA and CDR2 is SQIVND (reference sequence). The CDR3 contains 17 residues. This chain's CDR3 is CASSIGSPSGRTGELFF. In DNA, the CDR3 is TGTGCCAGTAGTATTGGTTCCCCTAGCGGGAGAACCGGGGAGCTGTTTTTT.

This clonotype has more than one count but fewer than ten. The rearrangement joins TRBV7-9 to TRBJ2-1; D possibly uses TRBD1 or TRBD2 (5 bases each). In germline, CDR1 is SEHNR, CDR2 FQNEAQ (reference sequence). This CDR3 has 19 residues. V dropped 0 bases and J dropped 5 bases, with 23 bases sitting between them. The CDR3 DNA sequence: TGTGCCAGCAGCTTAGCGGTATTTAGGGGACCCCGTACCCACAATGAGCAGTTCTTC. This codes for CASSLAVFRGPRTHNEQFF.

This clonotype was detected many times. The CDR3 reads CASGRDGSTNEKLFF. CDR3 nucleotide sequence: TGTGCCAGCGGACGGGACGGATCAACTAATGAAAAACTGTTTTTT. The chain uses TRBV12-3 or TRBV12-4 and TRBJ1-4; tentative D call: TRBD1 (5 bases). The length of the CDR3 is 15 residues. The V gene lost 8 bases and the J gene lost 0 bases, with 13 bases spanning the gap.

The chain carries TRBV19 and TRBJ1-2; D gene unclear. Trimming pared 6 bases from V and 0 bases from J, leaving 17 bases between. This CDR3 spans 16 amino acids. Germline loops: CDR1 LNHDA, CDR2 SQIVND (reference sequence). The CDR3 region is CASRGNRVKANYGYTF. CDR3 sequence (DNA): TGTGCCAGTAGGGGGAACAGAGTAAAAGCTAACTATGGCTACACCTTC.

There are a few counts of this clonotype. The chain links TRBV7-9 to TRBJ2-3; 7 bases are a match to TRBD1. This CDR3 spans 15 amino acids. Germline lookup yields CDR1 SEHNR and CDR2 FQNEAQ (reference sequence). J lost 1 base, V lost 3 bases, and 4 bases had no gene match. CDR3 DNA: TGTGCCAGCAGCTTGCTGGGGACAGGCACAGATACGCAGTATTTT. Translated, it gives CASSLLGTGTDTQYF.